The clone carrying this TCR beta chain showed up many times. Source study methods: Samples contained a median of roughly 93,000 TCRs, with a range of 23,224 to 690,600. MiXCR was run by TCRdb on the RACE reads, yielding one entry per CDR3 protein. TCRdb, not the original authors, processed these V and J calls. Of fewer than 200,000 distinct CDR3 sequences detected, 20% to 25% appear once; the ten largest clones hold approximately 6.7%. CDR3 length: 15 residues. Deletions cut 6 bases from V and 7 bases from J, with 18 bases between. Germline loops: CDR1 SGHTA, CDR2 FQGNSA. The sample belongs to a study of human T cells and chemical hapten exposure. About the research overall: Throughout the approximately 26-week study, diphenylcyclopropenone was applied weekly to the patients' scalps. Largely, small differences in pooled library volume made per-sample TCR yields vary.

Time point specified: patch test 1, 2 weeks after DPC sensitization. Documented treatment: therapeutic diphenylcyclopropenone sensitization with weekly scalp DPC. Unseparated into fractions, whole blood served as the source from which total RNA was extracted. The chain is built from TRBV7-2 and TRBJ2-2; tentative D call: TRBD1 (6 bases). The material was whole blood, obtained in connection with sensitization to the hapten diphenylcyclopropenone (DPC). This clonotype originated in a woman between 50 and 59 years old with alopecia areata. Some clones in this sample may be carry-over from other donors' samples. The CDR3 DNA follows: TGTGCCAGCAGTTCAGGCCCAGGGGCGGTCGGGGAGCTGTTTTTT. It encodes CASSSGPGAVGELFF.